The 7 T cell receptor beta chains presented below share a single source sample, sequenced in a study of tumor-infiltrating lymphocytes in primary liver carcinoma. Alongside blood RNA obtained from unsorted whole blood, germline DNA was also extracted. TCR beta cDNA was made from approximately 500 ng total RNA with a constant-region primer. ARM-PCR, slightly modified, supplied the TCR beta libraries through three nested multiplex PCR rounds. Amplification in the first two PCR rounds was performed using TRBV1-TRBV30 forward primers and a C-beta reverse primer for 10 cycles each. MiXCR, applied by TCRdb to the multiplex PCR reads, yields one record per CDR3 protein. This table holds fewer than 400,000 distinct CDR3 sequences, 50% to 75% found once. The sample comprised peripheral blood. These TCRs come from a woman in her thirties with primary liver carcinoma and hepatitis B virus infection.

Of note for this clonotype: A junction end diverges from the germline sequence, so it may reflect a read error. The V gene is TRBV11-2, the J gene TRBJ2-3; 7 nucleotides match TRBD2. The CDR3 spans 14 residues. The germline CDR1 and CDR2 sequences are SGHAT and FQNNGV. CDR3 region: CTSRRGRGSDTQYF. Here the CDR3 DNA reads TGTACCAGTAGGCGCGGGAGAGGGTCAGATACGCAGTATTTT.

This clonotype was observed a handful of times. The V gene is TRBV6-5, the J gene TRBJ2-3; tentatively, D is TRBD1 (6 bases). Looked up from germline, CDR1 is MNHEY and CDR2 is SVGAGI. Trimming removed 2 bases from V and 2 bases from J, with 14 bases in between. CDR3 length: 16 residues. CDR3 nucleotide sequence: TGTGCCAGCAGTTACCGCCGACAGGCTTACACAGATACGCAGTATTTT. Translating it yields CASSYRRQAYTDTQYF.

There are a few counts of this clonotype. The gene calls are TRBV14 and TRBJ1-5; D remains unclear. Germline CDR1 and CDR2: SGHDN and FVKESK. Trimming cost V 4 bases and J 14 bases, with 12 bases left between them. This CDR3 has 11 amino acids. This CDR3 reads CASSPQSFEHF. The CDR3 DNA follows: TGTGCCAGCAGCCCTCAATCTTTCGAGCATTTT.

The chain employs TRBV11-2 and TRBJ2-1; a possible D gene is TRBD2 (6 bases). The CDR3 runs to 16 residues. The germline V and J ends were trimmed by 3 bases and 5 bases, with 17 bases remaining between them. Germline assignment: CDR1 SGHAT and CDR2 FQNNGV. The CDR3 region has the DNA TGTGCCAGCAGCTTGGGCCTAGCGCCCGTCGACAATGAGCAGTTCTTC. Its protein is CASSLGLAPVDNEQFF.

The chain employs TRBV12-3 or TRBV12-4 and TRBJ2-3, with 8 bases fitting TRBD2. The V gene end was trimmed by 0 bases and the J gene end by 4 bases; junction bases not matched to a gene: 3. The CDR3 is 15 amino acids. The chain's CDR3 is CASSLASGIADTQYF. In DNA form, the CDR3 reads TGTGCCAGCAGTTTAGCTAGCGGGATAGCAGATACGCAGTATTTT.

J is TRBJ2-7 and V is TRBV13; TRBD2 matches 15 bases. The germline CDR1 and CDR2 sequences are PRHDT and FYEKMQ (reference sequence). Losses at the gene ends were 4 bases for V and 5 bases for J; bases not matched to a gene: 3. The CDR3 has 15 residues. The DNA for the CDR3 is TGTGCCAGCAGCTCCAGGACTAGCGGGAGGGACGAGCAGTACTTC. This translates into CASSSRTSGRDEQYF.

The V call is TRBV7-9, the J call TRBJ1-6; TRBD1 is a possible D gene (6 bases). This CDR3 has 15 amino acids. The germline gives CDR1 SEHNR, CDR2 FQNEAQ (reference sequence). V lost 5 bases, J lost 10 bases, and 18 bases lay in between. As DNA, the CDR3 is TGTGCCAGCAGCCCTGTGACAGGCCCCACGTCACCCCTCCACTTT. Translated, it gives CASSPVTGPTSPLHF.